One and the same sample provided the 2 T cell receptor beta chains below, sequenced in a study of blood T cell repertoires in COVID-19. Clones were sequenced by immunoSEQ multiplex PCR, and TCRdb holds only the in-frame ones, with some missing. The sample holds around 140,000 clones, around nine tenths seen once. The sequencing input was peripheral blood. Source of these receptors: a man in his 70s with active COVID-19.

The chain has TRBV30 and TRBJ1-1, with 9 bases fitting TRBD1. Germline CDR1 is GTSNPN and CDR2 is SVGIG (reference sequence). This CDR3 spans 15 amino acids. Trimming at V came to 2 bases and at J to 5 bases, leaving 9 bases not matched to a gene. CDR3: CAWSTPQGAATEAFF. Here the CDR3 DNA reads TGTGCCTGGAGTACGCCACAGGGGGCAGCTACTGAAGCTTTCTTT.

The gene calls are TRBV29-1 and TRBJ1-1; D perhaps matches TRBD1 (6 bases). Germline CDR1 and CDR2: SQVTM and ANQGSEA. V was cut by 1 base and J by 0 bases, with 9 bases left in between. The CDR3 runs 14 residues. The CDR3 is CSVEAQGLNTEAFF. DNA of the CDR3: TGCAGCGTTGAAGCCCAGGGGTTGAACACTGAAGCTTTCTTT.